Listed below are T cell receptor beta chains from one sample, sequenced in a study of blood T cell repertoires in COVID-19. Only in-frame clones appear in the TCRdb table, and some are missing; sequencing was by immunoSEQ multiplex PCR. Here the sample spans about 110,000 clones, approximately 83% being singletons. The specimen sequenced was peripheral blood. These receptor sequences come from a woman in her seventies with acute or convalescent COVID-19. Both conserved end residues are trimmed from each CDR3.

v_gene	j_gene	CDR3aa
TRBV24-1	TRBJ1-1	ATSDYLNTEAF
TRBV6-5	TRBJ1-2	ASSYLEGYGYT
TRBV10-1	TRBJ2-1	ASSGRRQGVSYNEQF
TRBV6-2/TRBV6-3	TRBJ2-2	ASSLRRENTGELF
TRBV6-2/TRBV6-3	TRBJ2-3	ASRYTGLTDTQY
TRBV4-2	TRBJ2-2	ASRGDSSVTGELF
TRBV4-2	TRBJ1-5	ASSPLTGGGQPQH
TRBV6-2/TRBV6-3	TRBJ1-5	ASSSSAPGTGAFISNQPQH
TRBV7-2	TRBJ1-1	ASSLGQGGWAF
TRBV28	TRBJ1-5	ASSFHIQPQH
TRBV6-5	TRBJ2-7	ASSYVGASYEQY
TRBV19	TRBJ1-5	ASSDSGRGYQPQH
TRBV28	TRBJ1-2	ASGYRDRGDGYT
TRBV19	TRBJ1-5	ASSTQDSSNQPQH
TRBV7-9	TRBJ1-5	ASSLARTGSEGNQPQH
TRBV18	TRBJ1-6	ASSTGTGGSSPLH
TRBV28	TRBJ1-6	ASSRQGLSPLH
TRBV6-5	TRBJ2-1	ASSYGTSGGNEQF
TRBV2	TRBJ1-2	ASRGQVGYT
TRBV7-2	TRBJ1-1	ASSLQGQQNTEAF
TRBV7-2	TRBJ2-1	ASSSGLAYHEQF
TRBV4-3	TRBJ2-1	ASSQGTGGGNEQF
TRBV5-6	TRBJ1-1	ASSLRQGAGVMNTEAF
TRBV7-8	TRBJ2-3	ASSLAGQGALVTQY
TRBV4-2	TRBJ1-2	ASSQAWTDPSYGYT
TRBV6-2/TRBV6-3	TRBJ2-6	ASSRRRGKTSSGANVLT
TRBV6-5	TRBJ2-7	ASSSPGGARSYEQY
TRBV19	TRBJ2-3	ASSTLPTSGGTDTQY
TRBV28	TRBJ2-7	ASSLQQLRAEQY
TRBV29-1	TRBJ2-6	TFLMTGPSGANVLT
TRBV7-2	TRBJ2-2	ASSGGLAGNTGELF
TRBV5-4	TRBJ2-2	ASSTIAGGYTGELF
TRBV19	TRBJ1-1	ASSIEQNTEAF
TRBV27	TRBJ1-6	ASSGYGQGAESSYNSPLH
TRBV5-1	TRBJ2-5	ASRSLLPQTQY
TRBV9	TRBJ2-1	ASSRLAGGGSYNEQF
TRBV7-9	TRBJ2-7	ASSQQGTTYEQY
TRBV2	TRBJ1-5	ASSEGSPNQPQH
TRBV30	TRBJ1-2	AWSRGAYGYT
TRBV7-2	TRBJ1-3	ASSLGRRDTIY
TRBV4-1	TRBJ2-1	ASSHSGQYNEQF
TRBV3-1/TRBV3-2	TRBJ2-1	ASSQRRRGLAGGNNEQF
TRBV28	TRBJ1-4	ASSLSLGAGYEKLF
TRBV28	TRBJ1-4	ASSSTREGGKLF
TRBV29-1	TRBJ2-3	SVGVAADTQY
TRBV5-4	TRBJ2-1	ASSLMASGTDEQF
TRBV21-1	TRBJ2-5	ASSKAGTGLETQY
TRBV7-6	TRBJ1-2	ASSPTTGNYGYT
TRBV6-2/TRBV6-3	TRBJ1-5	ASSSYDRGLSNQPQH
TRBV5-1	TRBJ2-5	ASSLAPAGAGETQY
TRBV7-3	TRBJ2-1	ASSLRRLAGVNEQF
TRBV5-1	TRBJ2-5	ASSLTAAQETQY
TRBV11-2	TRBJ1-2	ASSLSVAAGAGYT
TRBV9	TRBJ1-1	ASSYGDLDTEAF